One sample yielded the 30 T cell receptor beta chains listed below, sequenced in a study of shared clonotypes between healthy human individuals. The assay was immunoSEQ multiplex PCR, and TCRdb's table has in-frame clones only and misses some. The repertoire has 2 million to 2.5 million clones, around 90% of them found once; the top ten carry 0.3% to 0.4%. Sequencing was performed on naive CD4+ T cells from PBMCs. Subset defined: CD45RA+ positively selected. The receptors here all came from a man in his late teens or twenties in good health. Some clones in this sample may be carry-over from other donors' samples.

V usage is TRBV15 and J usage is TRBJ2-7; 7 nucleotides align to TRBD1. This CDR3 contains 14 residues. J was trimmed by 0 bases and V by 3 bases; bases with no gene match: 2. Germline values: CDR1 LNHNV, CDR2 YYDKDF (reference sequence). CDR3 residues: CATSRTGSSYEQYF. The DNA of the CDR3 is TGTGCCACCAGCAGGACAGGGAGCTCCTACGAGCAGTACTTC.

The chain couples TRBV5-1 to TRBJ2-6, with D uncertain. The CDR3 is 17 amino acids. Trimming cost V 1 base and J 0 bases, with 11 bases left between them. Germline V CDR1 and CDR2: SGHRS, YFSETQ. This CDR3 is CASSLLGSPSGANVLTF. CDR3 bases: TGCGCCAGCAGCTTGTTAGGTTCCCCCTCTGGGGCCAACGTCCTGACTTTC. The whole variable domain, filled in from reference TRBV5-1 and TRBJ2-6, reads KAGVTQTPRYLIKTRGQQVTLSCSPISGHRSVSWYQQTPGQGLQFLFEYFSETQRNKGNFPGRFSGRQFSNSRSEMNVSTLELGDSALYLCASSLLGSPSGANVLTFGAGSRLTVL.

This rearrangement joins TRBV7-3 to TRBJ2-5; 8 bases map to TRBD1. V gave up 5 bases and J gave up 3 bases; unmatched junction bases: 5. The CDR3 runs 14 residues. Germline assignment: CDR1 SGHTA and CDR2 FQGTGA. The CDR3 reads CASSPQGAKETQYF. In DNA form, the CDR3 reads TGTGCCAGCAGCCCGCAGGGGGCGAAAGAGACCCAGTACTTC.

The genes are TRBV25-1 and TRBJ1-1, with D possibly TRBD1 on 5 matching bases. Germline values: CDR1 MGHDK, CDR2 SYGVNS. This CDR3 comprises 12 residues. V was pared by 6 bases and J by 7 bases, with 12 bases between. The CDR3 loop reads CASRGTRDEAFF. In nucleotides, the CDR3 is TGTGCCAGCAGAGGGACGCGTGATGAAGCTTTCTTT.

The J gene is TRBJ2-1, the V gene TRBV7-3; TRBD2 aligns across 8 bases. The germline CDR1 and CDR2 sequences are SGHTA and FQGTGA. V was clipped by 4 bases and J by 5 bases; unmatched bases: 7. This CDR3 region has 15 residues. The CDR3 protein is CASSSAGGWHNEQFF. CDR3 nucleotides: TGTGCCAGCAGCTCCGCGGGAGGTTGGCACAATGAGCAGTTCTTC. Looking up the rest from reference TRBV7-3 and TRBJ2-1 gives the full variable domain: GAGVSQTPSNKVTEKGKYVELRCDPISGHTALYWYRQSLGQGPEFLIYFQGTGAADDSGLPNDRFFAVRPEGSVSTLKIQRTERGDSAVYLCASSSAGGWHNEQFFGPGTRLTVL.

The chain recombines TRBV5-1 with TRBJ1-1; D gene ambiguous. This CDR3 has 15 residues. The germline gives CDR1 SGHRS, CDR2 YFSETQ. The V end lost 3 bases, the J end lost 0 bases, and 12 bases lay between the germline ends. CDR3 amino acids: CASSSYSFMNTEAFF. CDR3 sequence (DNA): TGCGCCAGCAGCTCGTACAGCTTCATGAACACTGAAGCTTTCTTT. The full variable domain, rest sourced from reference TRBV5-1 and TRBJ1-1, is KAGVTQTPRYLIKTRGQQVTLSCSPISGHRSVSWYQQTPGQGLQFLFEYFSETQRNKGNFPGRFSGRQFSNSRSEMNVSTLELGDSALYLCASSSYSFMNTEAFFGQGTRLTVV.

The rearrangement joins TRBV19 to TRBJ1-5; D is possibly TRBD1 (6 bases). The CDR3 has 15 amino acids. CDR1 is LNHDA and CDR2 is SQIVND in the germline V gene (reference sequence). V lost 0 bases and J lost 3, with 9 bases in between. The CDR3 nucleotides read TGTGCCAGTAGTATAGACGGGGGGCCCAATCAGCCCCAGCATTTT. Translation: CASSIDGGPNQPQHF. Full variable domain (missing parts from reference TRBV19 and TRBJ1-5): DGGITQSPKYLFRKEGQNVTLSCEQNLNHDAMYWYRQDPGQGLRLIYYSQIVNDFQKGDIAEGYSVSREKKESFPLTVTSAQKNPTAFYLCASSIDGGPNQPQHFGDGTRLSIL.

This sequence joins TRBV28 and TRBJ2-5; tentative D call: TRBD1 (5 bases). V was shortened by 4 bases and J by 5 bases, with 17 bases between the two germline ends. The CDR3 spans 15 residues. From germline, CDR1 is MDHEN and CDR2 SYDVKM. The CDR3 region has the DNA TGTGCCAGCAGTTCCCTTTTGGGTGGGGCGGAGACCCAGTACTTC. Its translation: CASSSLLGGAETQYF.

The chain is built from TRBV19 and TRBJ2-7; 9 positions agree with TRBD1. The ends lost 11 bases at V and 3 bases at J; junction bases unmatched: 8. The CDR3 covers 13 residues. Germline V gene lookup returns CDR1 LNHDA and CDR2 SQIVND (reference sequence). The CDR3 nucleotides are TGTGCCGGGACCGGGACAGGGTTCTACGAGCAGTACTTC. It specifies CAGTGTGFYEQYF.

J is TRBJ2-2 and V is TRBV7-9; no firm D call. Per germline, CDR1 SEHNR and CDR2 FQNEAQ (reference sequence). The CDR3 is made up of 12 amino acids. Trimming cost V 1 base and J 6 bases, with 3 bases left between them. The CDR3 protein is CASSLDSGELFF. CDR3 DNA sequence: TGTGCCAGCAGCTTAGATTCCGGGGAGCTGTTTTTT.

The chain combines TRBV27 with TRBJ1-1; maybe TRBD1 (6 bases). Germline CDR1 is MNHEY and CDR2 is SMNVEV (reference sequence). CDR3 length: 16 residues. Deletions cut 6 bases from V and 3 bases from J, with 20 bases between. The CDR3 DNA reads TGTGCCAGCAGATTCCAATCAGGGGCAGTTTACACTGAAGCTTTCTTT. Protein: CASRFQSGAVYTEAFF.

This chain links TRBV6-4 with TRBJ2-3; perhaps TRBD1 as D (6 bases). V was clipped by 5 bases and J by 6 bases, with 12 bases between them. This CDR3 is built from 13 residues. Germline values: CDR1 MRHNA, CDR2 SNTAGT. CDR3 sequence (DNA): TGTGCCAGCAGTAGGGACATGCGGGATACGCAGTATTTT. The encoded protein is CASSRDMRDTQYF.

This chain links TRBV7-9 with TRBJ2-1, with D unresolved. V lost 2 bases and J lost 6, with 11 bases in between. The CDR3 has 14 amino acids. From germline, CDR1 is SEHNR and CDR2 FQNEAQ (reference sequence). CDR3 sequence (DNA): TGTGCCAGCAGCTTAATAGGGAACGCCAATGAGCAGTTCTTC. It specifies CASSLIGNANEQFF.

The DNA for the CDR3 is TGTGCCACCAGCAACGGGGGGAACACTGAAGCTTTCTTT. Its protein is CATSNGGNTEAFF. The chain has TRBV15 and TRBJ1-1, with D tentatively TRBD1 (5 bases). The CDR3 consists of 13 residues. Germline-derived CDR1 and CDR2 are LNHNV and YYDKDF (reference sequence). Deletions cut 4 bases from V and 1 base from J, with 7 bases between.

The J gene is TRBJ1-4, the V gene TRBV5-1; 8 bases match TRBD1. The CDR3 totals 15 residues. From germline, CDR1 is SGHRS and CDR2 YFSETQ. V shed 1 base and J 6 bases; nucleotides not matched to a gene: 5. The CDR3 reads CASSLRPGGDEKLFF. The DNA of the CDR3 is TGCGCCAGCAGCTTGAGGCCAGGGGGCGATGAAAAACTGTTTTTT.

The V call is TRBV28, the J call TRBJ1-2, with 11 nucleotides matching TRBD1. Germline assignment: CDR1 MDHEN and CDR2 SYDVKM. This CDR3 region has 22 residues. V trimming: 2 bases; J trimming: 4 bases; junction bases outside the gene matches: 24. The CDR3 DNA reads TGTGCCAGCAGTTTAAGTTGGGTAGGCTTTCCCGGGACAGGGGGGCCCCCCTATGGCTACACCTTC. This translates into CASSLSWVGFPGTGGPPYGYTF.

The rearrangement uses TRBV5-1 and TRBJ2-1; 10 bases line up with TRBD1. The CDR3 consists of 15 residues. Unmatched junction bases numbered 5, after V lost 0 bases and J lost 8 bases. Germline assignment: CDR1 SGHRS and CDR2 YFSETQ. The DNA for the CDR3 is TGCGCCAGCAGCTTGGGGGACAGGGGAGGCGATGAGCAGTTCTTC. Its translation: CASSLGDRGGDEQFF.

The genes are TRBV30 and TRBJ2-7; 8 bases are a match to TRBD2. V trimming: 3 bases; J trimming: 5 bases; junction bases outside the gene matches: 12. The germline V gene encodes CDR1 GTSNPN and CDR2 SVGIG (reference sequence). The CDR3 length is 15 residues. The CDR3 region is CAWSRRGTSRHEQYF. CDR3 nucleotide sequence: TGTGCCTGGAGCCGGAGAGGGACTAGTCGCCACGAGCAGTACTTC.

The CDR3 DNA is TGTGCCAGCAGTTTATTCGCTAAGTCCGGCTCCTACAATGAGCAGTTCTTC. Amino acid sequence: CASSLFAKSGSYNEQFF. The chain combines TRBV28 with TRBJ2-1; D unresolved. Deletions cut 1 base from V and 0 bases from J, with 13 bases between. The CDR3 totals 17 residues. Germline V lookup: CDR1 MDHEN, CDR2 SYDVKM.

The V call is TRBV5-1, the J call TRBJ2-6, with D maybe TRBD2 (6 bases). CDR1 is SGHRS and CDR2 is YFSETQ in the germline V gene. Trimming took off 4 bases at V and 2 bases at J, with 16 bases between the two ends. This CDR3 is 17 amino acids long. CDR3 in amino acids: CASSQGGTGAGANVLTF. In DNA, the CDR3 is TGCGCCAGCAGCCAGGGCGGGACTGGGGCTGGGGCCAACGTCCTGACTTTC.

This rearrangement joins TRBV18 to TRBJ2-1; D call uncertain. V gave up 2 bases and J gave up 7 bases, with 12 bases separating them. The germline CDR1 and CDR2 sequences are KGHSH and LQKENI. This CDR3 has 14 amino acids. CDR3 coding DNA: TGTGCCAGCTCACCATTGATTAGCATAAATGAGCAGTTCTTC. Encoded protein: CASSPLISINEQFF. Filled out from reference TRBV18 and TRBJ2-1, the complete variable domain reads NAGVMQNPRHLVRRRGQEARLRCSPMKGHSHVYWYRQLPEEGLKFMVYLQKENIIDESGMPKERFSAEFPKEGPSILRIQQVVRGDSAAYFCASSPLISINEQFFGPGTRLTVL.

The chain has TRBV2 and TRBJ2-1, with a possible D match to TRBD2 (5 bases). V lost 8 bases and J lost 16, with 15 bases in between. The CDR3 is made up of 10 amino acids. CDR1 and CDR2 (germline): SNHLY, FYNNEI. This CDR3 is CASLNPEGFF. As DNA, the CDR3 is TGTGCCAGCTTGAACCCCGAGGGATTCTTC.

V gene TRBV5-1 combines with J gene TRBJ2-1, with D perhaps matching TRBD2 (6 bases). Germline V gene sequence: CDR1 SGHRS, CDR2 YFSETQ. The CDR3 has 15 amino acids. V lost 4 bases and J lost 7, with 18 bases in between. The CDR3 nucleotides are TGCGCCAGCAGCCGAAACTCGGGACTCTCTAATGAGCAGTTCTTC. Encoded protein: CASSRNSGLSNEQFF. Full variable domain (remainder filled in from reference TRBV5-1 and TRBJ2-1): KAGVTQTPRYLIKTRGQQVTLSCSPISGHRSVSWYQQTPGQGLQFLFEYFSETQRNKGNFPGRFSGRQFSNSRSEMNVSTLELGDSALYLCASSRNSGLSNEQFFGPGTRLTVL.

CDR3 loop: CASSIQEGSQHF. The CDR3 DNA reads TGTGCCAGTAGTATTCAAGAGGGGTCCCAGCATTTT. The chain carries TRBV19 and TRBJ1-5, with TRBD1 as a possible D gene (5 bases). Trimming pared 3 bases from V and 11 bases from J, leaving 11 bases between. Germline lookup yields CDR1 LNHDA and CDR2 SQIVND (reference sequence). The CDR3 is 12 residues long.

The chain links TRBV27 to TRBJ2-7; 11 bases fit TRBD2. This CDR3 comprises 14 residues. J lost 1 base, V lost 6 bases, and 2 bases had no gene match. The germline gives CDR1 MNHEY, CDR2 SMNVEV (reference sequence). The CDR3 reads CASRGTSGSYEQYF. The CDR3, as DNA: TGTGCCAGCAGAGGGACTAGCGGTTCCTACGAGCAGTACTTC.

For the CDR3, the DNA is TGTGCCAGCAGTGACCGCGGGAGCTCTATGGCTGCTTTCTTT. Translation: CASSDRGSSMAAFF. The chain carries TRBV2 and TRBJ1-1; D call uncertain. The V end lost 3 bases, the J end lost 11 bases, and 19 bases lay between the germline ends. This CDR3 has 14 amino acids. Germline V gene lookup returns CDR1 SNHLY and CDR2 FYNNEI.

The chain's CDR3 is CASSTTDTQYF. In DNA form, the CDR3 reads TGTGCCAGCAGCACCACAGATACGCAGTATTTT. This chain uses TRBV7-2 with TRBJ2-3; D remains unclear. CDR3 length: 11 amino acids. Germline loops: CDR1 SGHTA, CDR2 FQGNSA. V dropped 5 bases and J dropped 2 bases, with 2 bases sitting between them.

The chain uses TRBV5-1 and TRBJ2-7, with a tentative D call TRBD1 (6 bases). This CDR3 spans 14 amino acids. The germline V gene encodes CDR1 SGHRS and CDR2 YFSETQ. Trimming cost V 5 bases and J 4 bases, with 16 bases left between them. The CDR3 loop reads CASRFLGGAYEQYF. In DNA form, the CDR3 reads TGCGCCAGCAGGTTTCTTGGGGGCGCGTACGAGCAGTACTTC.

The chain uses TRBV10-3 and TRBJ2-5; TRBD2 might be the D (5 bases). The V gene lost 6 bases and the J gene lost 5 bases, with 19 bases spanning the gap. The CDR3 spans 15 residues. Germline V gene sequence: CDR1 ENHRY, CDR2 SYGVKD. The CDR3 here is CAISLGVGTWETQYF. CDR3 nucleotide sequence: TGTGCCATCAGCTTGGGAGTCGGCACTTGGGAGACCCAGTACTTC.

The genes are TRBV6-4 and TRBJ2-3; D is unclear. Trimming stripped 3 bases from V and 4 bases from J, with 11 bases between. This CDR3 is 14 amino acids long. Germline V gives CDR1 MRHNA, CDR2 SNTAGT. The CDR3 DNA reads TGTGCCAGCAGTGATAACCCCCAGGCAGATACGCAGTATTTT. This translates into CASSDNPQADTQYF.